The clone carrying this T cell receptor beta chain was counted between two and nine times. This sample is part of a study of blood T cells in healthy people across ages. Using a J-beta primer mix together with a sample-barcoded 5' primer, a second PCR was run for roughly 6 to 12 cycles. From the 5' RACE reads, TCRdb called clonotypes with MiXCR, one entry per CDR3 protein. The sample shows fewer than 1.5 million distinct CDR3 sequences, roughly 40% of them seen only once. CDR3 length: 16 amino acids. Germline CDR1 is SGHVS and CDR2 is FQNEAQ. The V gene end was trimmed by 1 base and the J gene end by 12 bases; junction bases not matched to a gene: 9.

The origin of this receptor is a woman between 18 and 29 years old in good health. V gene TRBV7-8 combines with J gene TRBJ2-1, with 13 nucleotides matching TRBD2. Input material: blood. The DNA for the CDR3 is TGTGCCAGCAGCTTAGAGTCGGGGACTAGCGGGAAGGCGCAGTTCTTC. Its translation is CASSLESGTSGKAQFF.